Detailed here is one T cell receptor (beta chain). TCRdb reanalysed the 5' RACE reads using MiXCR and keeps one entry per CDR3 protein. The data hold 300,000 to 400,000 distinct CDR3 sequences, with 9% to 15% observed a single time. The data originate from a study of identical twins. These data also featured in a second study, about yellow fever vaccine responses in identical twins.

Sequencing was done on a sample of CD8+ T cells sorted from blood. This sequence was found in a woman between 18 and 30 years old in good health.

This chain's CDR3 is CASSFDRVGQPQHF. The CDR3 DNA is TGTGCCAGCAGCTTTGACAGGGTCGGTCAGCCCCAGCATTTT. The rearrangement links TRBV28 to TRBJ1-5, with 7 positions matching TRBD1. V dropped 6 bases and J dropped 6; count of bases not matched to a gene: 8. This CDR3 is 14 amino acids long. Germline loops: CDR1 MDHEN, CDR2 SYDVKM.